This is a list of T cell receptor beta chains from one sample in a study of long-term antiretroviral therapy in people with HIV. Repertoires were generated with immunoSEQ multiplex PCR, while TCRdb's copy carries only in-frame clones and drops some. Among some 40,000 clones, roughly nine tenths were seen once, and the ten largest hold about 4%. The sample here was unsorted PBMCs, taken 1.2 years after starting antiretroviral therapy. Every receptor here comes from a woman aged 45 to 65 with HIV. CDR3s include the opening cysteine and the closing phenylalanine or tryptophan. The D gene is left open where the match is weak. Clone size is given for some rows only: seen once, a few or many times, or a class if the clone is expanded.

>TRBV19|NA|once|TRBJ1-2
CASSRTGGNYGYTF
TGTGCCAGTAGCCGGACGGGTGGAAACTATGGCTACACCTTC
>TRBV19|NA|NA|TRBJ2-1
CASRRGGYNEQFF
TGTGCCAGTAGGAGGGGGGGGTACAATGAGCAGTTCTTC
>TRBV10-3|NA|NA|TRBJ2-7
CAITPGSGEQYF
TGTGCCATCACGCCAGGTTCAGGCGAGCAGTACTTC
>TRBV7-7|NA|NA|TRBJ2-5
CASSSGNQETQYF
TGTGCTAGCAGTAGCGGTAACCAAGAGACCCAGTACTTC
>TRBV11-3|TRBD2|NA|TRBJ2-5
CASSLSRGGHQETQYF
TGTGCCAGCAGCTTATCTCGGGGGGGACATCAAGAGACCCAGTACTTC
>TRBV28|TRBD1|NA|TRBJ2-1
CASRPRDRSSNEQFF
TGTGCCAGCAGACCCCGGGACAGATCCTCCAATGAGCAGTTCTTC
>TRBV29-1|TRBD1|NA|TRBJ2-1
CSVEGQGLGRNEQFF
TGCAGCGTCGAGGGACAGGGACTGGGTCGCAATGAGCAGTTCTTC
>TRBV18|NA|once|TRBJ1-2
CASTSTATAGYTF
TGTGCCAGCACCTCGACGGCTACCGCTGGCTACACCTTC
>TRBV6-5|NA|NA|TRBJ1-2
CASVRRIGTNGYTF
TGTGCCAGCGTAAGGCGAATCGGGACGAACGGCTACACCTTC
>TRBV4-2|NA|NA|TRBJ2-3
CASSLWGPGGPEDTQYF
TGTGCCAGCAGCTTATGGGGTCCGGGGGGCCCGGAAGATACGCAGTATTTT
>TRBV11-1|TRBD1|few|TRBJ2-2
CASSLLGQGALGDTGELFF
TGTGCCAGCAGCTTACTGGGACAGGGGGCGCTGGGAGACACCGGGGAGCTGTTTTTT
>TRBV10-1|TRBD2|NA|TRBJ2-1
CASSDPGTSGESSYNEQFF
TGCGCCAGCAGTGACCCCGGGACTAGCGGGGAGAGCTCCTACAATGAGCAGTTCTTC
>TRBV2|NA|NA|TRBJ2-6
CASSVGGGANVLTF
TGTGCCAGCAGTGTGGGGGGTGGGGCCAACGTCCTGACTTTC
>TRBV10-3|NA|NA|TRBJ1-3
CAISETANTIYF
TGTGCCATCAGTGAGACAGCGAACACCATATATTTT
>TRBV14|NA|NA|TRBJ2-7
CASSQEQVVEQYF
TGTGCCAGCAGCCAAGAGCAGGTAGTAGAGCAGTACTTC
>TRBV6-1|TRBD2|NA|TRBJ2-5
CASSENPPSGAYAGAQYF
TGTGCCAGCAGTGAAAACCCACCTTCTGGGGCGTACGCGGGGGCCCAGTACTTC
>TRBV7-9|TRBD2|NA|TRBJ2-1
CASSPRGGRDEQFF
TGTGCCAGCAGCCCCCGGGGGGGCCGGGATGAGCAGTTCTTC
>TRBV7-2|NA|NA|TRBJ2-7
CASSFGQGPTYEQYF
TGTGCCAGCAGCTTCGGACAAGGCCCTACCTACGAGCAGTACTTC
>TRBV9|NA|NA|TRBJ2-1
CASSARQLYNEQFF
TGTGCCAGCAGCGCCCGACAGTTATACAATGAGCAGTTCTTC
>TRBV9|NA|NA|TRBJ2-5
CASSVRGGQETQYF
TGTGCCAGCAGCGTAAGGGGGGGGCAGGAGACCCAGTACTTC
>TRBV11-3|NA|NA|TRBJ2-2
CASKKRDTGELFF
TGTGCCAGCAAGAAACGGGACACCGGGGAGCTGTTTTTT
>TRBV15|TRBD1|NA|TRBJ2-1
CATSGLTGDWSYNEQFF
TGTGCCACCAGCGGACTGACAGGGGATTGGTCCTACAATGAGCAGTTCTTC
>TRBV2|NA|NA|TRBJ2-7
CASRGGAYEQYF
TGTGCCAGCAGGGGCGGGGCGTACGAGCAGTACTTC
>TRBV16|NA|NA|TRBJ1-2
CASSQSGLGYTF
TGTGCCAGCAGCCAGTCAGGGCTTGGCTACACCTTC
>TRBV9|TRBD1|NA|TRBJ2-2
CASSSGTANTGELFF
TGTGCCAGCAGCTCAGGGACAGCGAACACCGGGGAGCTGTTTTTT
>TRBV2|NA|NA|TRBJ1-6
CASTGGSPLHF
TGTGCCAGCACCGGGGGTTCACCCCTCCACTTT
>TRBV2|NA|NA|TRBJ1-1
CASSERRVGRNTEAFF
TGTGCCAGCAGTGAACGGCGGGTCGGCAGAAACACTGAAGCTTTCTTT
>TRBV30|NA|NA|TRBJ2-6
CAWSIPHWGRGSSGANVLTF
TGTGCCTGGAGCATCCCCCACTGGGGGCGGGGAAGCTCTGGGGCCAACGTCCTGACTTTC
>TRBV7-2|NA|NA|TRBJ2-1
CASLPGGGNEQFF
TGTGCCAGCCTTCCAGGGGGAGGGAATGAGCAGTTCTTC
>TRBV5-4|NA|NA|TRBJ2-2
CASSLWGGDTGELFF
TGTGCCAGCAGCTTGTGGGGTGGGGACACCGGGGAGCTGTTTTTT
>TRBV21-1|NA|NA|TRBJ1-2
CASSRGQGNYGYTF
TGTGCCAGCAGCAGGGGACAGGGAAACTATGGCTACACCTTC
>TRBV2|TRBD1|few|TRBJ1-5
CASRKTGSNQPQHF
TGTGCCAGCAGAAAGACAGGGAGCAATCAGCCCCAGCATTTT
>TRBV13|NA|NA|TRBJ2-4
CASSSTRQSAKNIQYF
TGTGCCAGCAGCTCGACTAGACAGTCGGCCAAAAACATTCAGTACTTC
>TRBV5-4|NA|once|TRBJ1-2
CASTMGGNYGYTF
TGTGCCAGCACAATGGGGGGAAACTATGGCTACACCTTC
>TRBV2|NA|NA|TRBJ2-7
CASGTGNTYEQYF
TGTGCCAGCGGAACAGGAAACACCTACGAGCAGTACTTC
>TRBV5-6|NA|NA|TRBJ1-2
CASSLDLRYGYTF
TGTGCCAGCAGCTTGGACCTTAGGTATGGCTACACCTTC
>TRBV2|TRBD1|NA|TRBJ1-3
CASQGGGNTIYF
TGTGCCAGCCAGGGGGGTGGAAACACCATATATTTT
>TRBV19|NA|NA|TRBJ1-1
CASSMNSNTEAFF
TGTGCCAGTAGTATGAACAGTAACACTGAAGCTTTCTTT
>TRBV6-1|NA|NA|TRBJ1-5
CASSEDNQPQHF
TGTGCCAGCAGTGAGGACAATCAGCCCCAGCATTTT
>TRBV4-2|TRBD2|NA|TRBJ2-1
CASSQELAGGPSSYNEQFF
TGTGCCAGCAGCCAGGAACTAGCGGGGGGGCCGAGCTCCTACAATGAGCAGTTCTTC
>TRBV9|NA|NA|TRBJ1-1
CASSVVESFEAFF
TGTGCCAGCAGCGTAGTTGAGTCCTTCGAAGCTTTCTTT
>TRBV19|NA|NA|TRBJ1-1
CASSQGWSTEAFF
TGTGCCAGTAGCCAGGGTTGGAGCACTGAAGCTTTCTTT
>TRBV4-2|NA|NA|TRBJ2-7
CASSQEGGGSAYEQYF
TGTGCCAGCAGCCAAGAAGGGGGAGGATCTGCCTACGAGCAGTACTTC